Listed below are T cell receptor beta chains from one sample, sequenced in a study of cytomegalovirus exposure and HLA in healthy donors. Measured with immunoSEQ multiplex PCR; TCRdb has only the in-frame clones, and not every one. The sample holds some 130,000 clones, roughly 79% seen once. Sequenced sample: PBMCs. All receptors come from a man younger than 40 in good health and CMV-seropositive. Each CDR3 is given with its conserved first and last residue. The order of the fields is CDR3 protein, CDR3 DNA, clone size, J gene, D gene, V gene. The D gene is left open where the match is weak. The size of a clone is reported for some rows only, either as once, few or many, or as a class for expanded clones.

CDR3aa: CSALYTDTQYF
CDR3nt: TGCAGTGCTCTCTACACAGATACGCAGTATTTT
abundance: -
j_gene: TRBJ2-3
d_gene: -
v_gene: TRBV20-1

CDR3aa: CASSQEIDTEAFF
CDR3nt: TGCGCCAGCAGCCAGGAGATAGACACTGAAGCTTTCTTT
abundance: -
j_gene: TRBJ1-1
d_gene: -
v_gene: TRBV4-1

CDR3aa: CASSYGELAGTGELFF
CDR3nt: TGTGCCAGCAGTTACGGGGAACTAGCGGGAACCGGGGAGCTGTTTTTT
abundance: -
j_gene: TRBJ2-2
d_gene: TRBD2
v_gene: TRBV6-5

CDR3aa: CAISEDRVVGTIYF
CDR3nt: TGTGCCATCAGTGAGGACAGGGTAGTCGGCACCATATATTTT
abundance: -
j_gene: TRBJ1-3
d_gene: TRBD1
v_gene: TRBV10-3

CDR3aa: CASSLRGNLNEQYF
CDR3nt: TGCGCCAGCAGCTTAAGGGGCAATTTGAACGAGCAGTACTTC
abundance: -
j_gene: TRBJ2-7
d_gene: -
v_gene: TRBV5-1

CDR3aa: CASSEAGLGEKLFF
CDR3nt: TGTGCCAGCAGTGAAGCTGGACTAGGGGAAAAACTGTTTTTT
abundance: few
j_gene: TRBJ1-4
d_gene: -
v_gene: TRBV2

CDR3aa: CATSRDRGRGETQYF
CDR3nt: TGTGCCACCAGCAGAGACAGGGGGCGCGGAGAGACCCAGTACTTC
abundance: -
j_gene: TRBJ2-5
d_gene: TRBD1
v_gene: TRBV15

CDR3aa: CASSLSGGESETQYF
CDR3nt: TGCGCCAGCAGCCTTTCCGGCGGGGAATCGGAGACCCAGTACTTC
abundance: few
j_gene: TRBJ2-5
d_gene: -
v_gene: TRBV5-1

CDR3aa: CASSPGGSSSIDYGYTF
CDR3nt: TGTGCCAGCAGCCCCGGGGGGTCGTCATCTATAGACTATGGCTACACCTTC
abundance: -
j_gene: TRBJ1-2
d_gene: -
v_gene: TRBV5-4

CDR3aa: CAWRAPGSHKETQYF
CDR3nt: TGTGCCTGGAGGGCCCCGGGGTCCCACAAGGAGACCCAGTACTTC
abundance: -
j_gene: TRBJ2-5
d_gene: -
v_gene: TRBV30

CDR3aa: CASSQDLAQSFSYEQYF
CDR3nt: TGTGCCAGCAGCCAAGATTTGGCCCAAAGTTTCTCCTACGAGCAGTACTTC
abundance: -
j_gene: TRBJ2-7
d_gene: -
v_gene: TRBV4-2

CDR3aa: CASSLVAGRPRLNTEAFF
CDR3nt: TGTGCCAGCAGCTTGGTAGCTGGCAGACCCCGCCTGAACACTGAAGCTTTCTTT
abundance: -
j_gene: TRBJ1-1
d_gene: -
v_gene: TRBV5-8

CDR3aa: CASSAQGGGRWEGYTF
CDR3nt: TGTGCCAGCAGCGCACAGGGGGGAGGGAGGTGGGAAGGCTACACCTTC
abundance: -
j_gene: TRBJ1-2
d_gene: TRBD1
v_gene: TRBV9

CDR3aa: CASSLNRALSNQPQHF
CDR3nt: TGTGCCAGCAGTCTGAACAGGGCCTTGAGCAATCAGCCCCAGCATTTT
abundance: -
j_gene: TRBJ1-5
d_gene: -
v_gene: TRBV28

CDR3aa: CASSVAGNRTLGAGYTF
CDR3nt: TGTGCCAGCAGCGTAGCTGGGAACAGGACCCTGGGGGCTGGCTACACCTTC
abundance: -
j_gene: TRBJ1-2
d_gene: -
v_gene: TRBV9

CDR3aa: CASSRDRGLNEQYF
CDR3nt: TGCGCCAGCAGCCGGGACAGGGGGCTTAACGAGCAGTACTTC
abundance: once
j_gene: TRBJ2-7
d_gene: TRBD1
v_gene: TRBV5-1

CDR3aa: CASSPTGTSYNEQFF
CDR3nt: TGTGCCAGCAGCCCGACCGGGACTAGCTACAATGAGCAGTTCTTC
abundance: -
j_gene: TRBJ2-1
d_gene: TRBD2
v_gene: TRBV7-3

CDR3aa: CASSSGGSVNTEAFF
CDR3nt: TGTGCCAGCAGCTCAGGAGGGTCAGTGAACACTGAAGCTTTCTTT
abundance: -
j_gene: TRBJ1-1
d_gene: -
v_gene: TRBV7-9

CDR3aa: CASSASKGQVGNTIYF
CDR3nt: TGTGCCAGCAGCGCTAGTAAGGGACAAGTGGGAAACACCATATATTTT
abundance: once
j_gene: TRBJ1-3
d_gene: -
v_gene: TRBV7-2

CDR3aa: CATGQGAVYGYTF
CDR3nt: TGTGCCACCGGGCAGGGGGCAGTTTATGGCTACACCTTC
abundance: few
j_gene: TRBJ1-2
d_gene: TRBD1
v_gene: TRBV28

CDR3aa: CASSLGQLAGGTDTQYF
CDR3nt: TGTGCCAGCAGCTTAGGCCAGCTAGCGGGGGGCACAGATACGCAGTATTTT
abundance: -
j_gene: TRBJ2-3
d_gene: TRBD2
v_gene: TRBV13

CDR3aa: CASSSGLAGGPQDTQYF
CDR3nt: TGTGCCAGCAGCTCGGGACTAGCGGGAGGGCCTCAAGATACGCAGTATTTT
abundance: -
j_gene: TRBJ2-3
d_gene: TRBD2
v_gene: TRBV5-4

CDR3aa: CATLGLQQSDTQYF
CDR3nt: TGTGCCACCCTGGGACTCCAACAGTCAGATACGCAGTATTTT
abundance: -
j_gene: TRBJ2-3
d_gene: -
v_gene: TRBV10-3

CDR3aa: CASSLVSRGRGEQYF
CDR3nt: TGTGCCAGCAGCTTGGTATCCAGGGGGCGCGGCGAGCAGTACTTC
abundance: -
j_gene: TRBJ2-7
d_gene: TRBD1
v_gene: TRBV7-8

CDR3aa: CASSLFGGGLQETQYF
CDR3nt: TGTGCCAGCAGCTTGTTCGGCGGGGGATTACAGGAGACCCAGTACTTC
abundance: -
j_gene: TRBJ2-5
d_gene: TRBD2
v_gene: TRBV5-6

CDR3aa: CAISESGLAGLPRETQYF
CDR3nt: TGTGCCATCAGTGAGTCGGGGCTAGCGGGCTTACCTAGGGAGACCCAGTACTTC
abundance: few
j_gene: TRBJ2-5
d_gene: TRBD2
v_gene: TRBV10-3

CDR3aa: CASSWRGAGASTDTQYF
CDR3nt: TGTGCCAGCAGCTGGAGAGGGGCGGGGGCTAGCACAGATACGCAGTATTTT
abundance: -
j_gene: TRBJ2-3
d_gene: -
v_gene: TRBV7-2

CDR3aa: CASSLGGGLTEAFF
CDR3nt: TGTGCCAGCAGCTTGGGGGGGGGTCTCACTGAAGCTTTCTTT
abundance: -
j_gene: TRBJ1-1
d_gene: -
v_gene: TRBV5-4

CDR3aa: CASSQDVGQSGYEQYF
CDR3nt: TGTGCCAGCAGCCAAGACGTAGGACAGAGTGGTTACGAGCAGTACTTC
abundance: few
j_gene: TRBJ2-7
d_gene: -
v_gene: TRBV4-2

CDR3aa: CASSILLNSNQPQHF
CDR3nt: TGTGCCAGTAGTATTCTTCTAAATAGCAATCAGCCCCAGCATTTT
abundance: -
j_gene: TRBJ1-5
d_gene: -
v_gene: TRBV19

CDR3aa: CASSLRGTGNNSPLHF
CDR3nt: TGTGCCAGCAGCTTACGAGGGACAGGGAATAATTCACCCCTCCACTTT
abundance: -
j_gene: TRBJ1-6
d_gene: TRBD1
v_gene: TRBV7-2

CDR3aa: CASSSAGTGRNYGYTF
CDR3nt: TGTGCCAGCAGCTCGGCCGGGACAGGAAGAAACTATGGCTACACCTTC
abundance: -
j_gene: TRBJ1-2
d_gene: TRBD1
v_gene: TRBV7-2

CDR3aa: CASSRDSTLNTIYF
CDR3nt: TGTGCCAGCAGCCGGGACAGCACCTTAAACACCATATATTTT
abundance: -
j_gene: TRBJ1-3
d_gene: TRBD1
v_gene: TRBV7-2

CDR3aa: CASSLGDRGDYGYTF
CDR3nt: TGCGCCAGCAGCTTGGGGGACAGGGGTGACTATGGCTACACCTTC
abundance: -
j_gene: TRBJ1-2
d_gene: TRBD1
v_gene: TRBV5-1

CDR3aa: CAWSVSGDQPQHF
CDR3nt: TGTGCCTGGAGTGTATCGGGGGACCAGCCCCAGCATTTT
abundance: -
j_gene: TRBJ1-5
d_gene: -
v_gene: TRBV30

CDR3aa: CASSYRAYNSPLHF
CDR3nt: TGTGCCAGCAGCTACAGGGCCTATAATTCACCCCTCCACTTT
abundance: -
j_gene: TRBJ1-6
d_gene: -
v_gene: TRBV7-3

CDR3aa: CASSQQGNTQYF
CDR3nt: TGCGCCAGCAGCCAACAGGGGAATACGCAGTATTTT
abundance: -
j_gene: TRBJ2-3
d_gene: -
v_gene: TRBV4-3

CDR3aa: CASSPAGGKETQYF
CDR3nt: TGTGCCAGCTCACCAGCGGGAGGGAAAGAGACCCAGTACTTC
abundance: few
j_gene: TRBJ2-5
d_gene: TRBD2
v_gene: TRBV18

CDR3aa: CASRRGPDAGELFF
CDR3nt: TGTGCCAGCAGGAGGGGGCCCGACGCCGGGGAGCTGTTTTTT
abundance: -
j_gene: TRBJ2-2
d_gene: TRBD1
v_gene: TRBV2

CDR3aa: CAWRWREGLGELFF
CDR3nt: TGTGCCTGGAGGTGGCGGGAGGGCCTCGGGGAGCTGTTTTTT
abundance: few
j_gene: TRBJ2-2
d_gene: TRBD2
v_gene: TRBV30

CDR3aa: CASFDSTYNEQFF
CDR3nt: TGTGCCAGTTTCGACAGTACCTACAATGAGCAGTTCTTC
abundance: -
j_gene: TRBJ2-1
d_gene: -
v_gene: TRBV19

CDR3aa: CASSYFDEQFF
CDR3nt: TGTGCCAGCAGTTATTTCGATGAGCAGTTCTTC
abundance: -
j_gene: TRBJ2-1
d_gene: -
v_gene: TRBV6-6

CDR3aa: CASSLRERGRGYTF
CDR3nt: TGTGCCAGCAGCTTAAGAGAAAGGGGGCGCGGCTACACCTTC
abundance: -
j_gene: TRBJ1-2
d_gene: TRBD1
v_gene: TRBV7-8

CDR3aa: CASTPGGEGEVDEQYF
CDR3nt: TGTGCCAGCACCCCGGGGGGGGAGGGCGAGGTTGACGAGCAGTACTTC
abundance: -
j_gene: TRBJ2-7
d_gene: TRBD2
v_gene: TRBV25-1

CDR3aa: CASSQDFTGGIYGYTF
CDR3nt: TGCGCCAGCAGCCAAGATTTCACAGGGGGCATCTATGGCTACACCTTC
abundance: -
j_gene: TRBJ1-2
d_gene: TRBD1
v_gene: TRBV4-1

CDR3aa: CASSLDSLDRGTGELFF
CDR3nt: TGTGCCAGCAGCTTAGATAGTCTGGACAGAGGTACCGGGGAGCTGTTTTTT
abundance: -
j_gene: TRBJ2-2
d_gene: -
v_gene: TRBV11-2

CDR3aa: CASSLATTGEFGEQYF
CDR3nt: TGTGCCAGCAGCTTGGCAACGACAGGGGAGTTTGGCGAGCAGTACTTC
abundance: -
j_gene: TRBJ2-7
d_gene: TRBD1
v_gene: TRBV5-6

CDR3aa: CASSPGSGRDRRRQYF
CDR3nt: TGCGCCAGCAGCCCGGGGTCTGGACGGGATAGAAGGAGGCAGTACTTC
abundance: -
j_gene: TRBJ2-7
d_gene: -
v_gene: TRBV5-1

CDR3aa: CASSQGARETQYF
CDR3nt: TGTGCCAGCAGCCAGGGGGCGCGAGAGACCCAGTACTTC
abundance: -
j_gene: TRBJ2-5
d_gene: TRBD1
v_gene: TRBV9

CDR3aa: CASQYGGHTEAFF
CDR3nt: TGTGCCAGCCAGTACGGGGGACACACTGAAGCTTTCTTT
abundance: -
j_gene: TRBJ1-1
d_gene: -
v_gene: TRBV6-5

CDR3aa: CAWSVRGFVF
CDR3nt: TGTGCCTGGAGTGTACGGGGTTTTGTCTTC
abundance: -
j_gene: TRBJ2-1
d_gene: -
v_gene: TRBV30

CDR3aa: CSETGPGGNTEAFF
CDR3nt: TGCAGCGAAACAGGGCCGGGGGGTAACACTGAAGCTTTCTTT
abundance: -
j_gene: TRBJ1-1
d_gene: -
v_gene: TRBV29-1